This T cell receptor beta chain appears in the sequencing data of a study of CD8+ T cells in alopecia areata listed by TCRdb under 2018. Regarding the study in general: The treated patients, all with moderate-to-severe alopecia areata, were enrolled in an open-label pilot trial of oral tofacitinib given at 5 to 10 mg twice daily. Patients stayed on tofacitinib for 6 to 18 months and then had 6 months of follow-up off drug so that delayed response and recurrence could be assessed. The study used high-throughput TCRbeta sequencing to examine T cell clonal expansion in alopecia areata, in both the C3H/HeJ mouse model and human patients. Scalp tissue and sorted CD4+ and CD8+ peripheral blood T cells from patchy and totalis/universalis alopecia areata patients and from healthy controls were covered by human TCRbeta sequencing. Patients on tofacitinib were biopsied at baseline and after 4 and 24 weeks of treatment, and several of the patients also had a later scalp biopsy. Scalp clonality was compared among normal scalp (n=4), patchy alopecia areata scalp (n=8), and alopecia totalis/universalis scalp (n=8). The RNA source kit depended on sample type: the PAXgene miRNA kit for fixed scalp, the miRNeasy kit for PBMCs, and the RNeasy kit for mouse skin. TCRbeta CDR3 regions were amplified by immunoSEQ multiplex PCR with 35 Vbeta forward and 13 Jbeta reverse primers.

Unmatched junction bases come to 5, with V trimmed by 6 bases and J by 2 bases. The CDR1 and CDR2 encoded by the germline V gene are SGHRS and YFSETQ. From the cysteine up to the phenylalanine, the CDR3 has a length of 14 residues. Only CDR3 DNA is held: 42 bases, read in frame from base 1. The sample's time point label is to be understood as: baseline before oral tofacitinib. Lesional scalp punch biopsies and peripheral blood were obtained from alopecia areata patients. PBMCs were isolated by density centrifugation and stained for CD3, CD4 and CD8, and CD4+ and CD8+ T cells were sorted on a FACSAria. A note on this clone: The antigen this receptor binds is unknown. Qualities for individual bases were not recorded, and no much larger clone is one base off.

Broad study findings and their caveats: Compared with normal scalp, lesional scalp had higher clonality and more expanded CD8+ clones, particularly in alopecia totalis/universalis, a pattern that suggests antigenic drive. Shared TCR sequences between patients were less evident than in mice, which may be partly attributable to HLA diversity in the patient population. Resident alphabeta T cells in normal human skin are also sequenced, complicating scalp TCR repertoire analysis, unlike mouse skin dominated by gammadelta T cells.

To prepare the library, the immunoSEQ multiplex PCR assay was applied. For TCR sequencing, RNA was extracted from every sample and reverse transcribed into cDNA to serve as template. SuperScript III was used to make first-strand cDNA, primed with a 2:1 mix of oligo-dT and random hexamers. A synthetic immune receptor repertoire was used to assess amplification bias, and residual bias was removed computationally. The authors processed their data as follows. Raw reads were preprocessed for error removal, and CDR3 was defined according to IMGT conventions as running from the conserved cysteine to phenylalanine. To get clonality, Shannon entropy was normalized by log2 of the number of productive unique TCRs and the result was subtracted from 1. Scalp TCRbeta sequences were cross-referenced with sorted blood CD4 and CD8 repertoires so that the CD4 or CD8 identity of scalp clones could be inferred. What TCRdb holds here is the immuneACCESS table cut down to in-frame rearrangements. Part of the clones is not present; checked against another copy, under half of the missing clones reflect an unresolved V gene, and the others are unexplained. Clonal size and the V and J genes are those of that table, whereas D and trimming came from the DNA. The sample table records about 200,000 clones; approximately 61% of these occur just once. The ten largest clones capture approximately 0.44% of the sample.

The sequence derives from a human donor with alopecia areata. In this chain, TRBV5-1 is recombined with TRBJ2-3; the junction holds 8 bases that match TRBD2. The specimen was CD4+ T cells sorted from blood, collected at week 0. The CDR3 in this case is CASKIAGNTDTQYF. The DNA is as follows: TGCGCCAGCAAAATAGCGGGAAACACAGATACGCAGTATTTT.